This T cell receptor beta chain was sequenced in a study of T cells in Graves' hyperthyroidism and ophthalmopathy. Whole-study context: At the time of initial diagnosis and before any treatment, peripheral blood was collected. Study-level findings and limits: Most expanded thyroid clonotypes above 0.001 recurred in blood. Before onset, by a median of around 6.1 months, the model predicted ophthalmopathy.

Fresh peripheral blood, 9.5 to 10 ml of it, supplied the PBMCs. CDR1 and CDR2 (germline): SEHNR, FQNEAQ (reference sequence). Trimming pared 6 bases from V and 2 bases from J, leaving 21 bases between. The CDR3 is made up of 17 amino acids. As concerns this clonotype: The antigen is not known.

It was RNA transcripts that yielded the amplified TCR beta CDR3 regions. Carried out on the TCR CDR3, a first-round RT-PCR used the HTBI primer set. TCRdb itself ran the multiplex PCR reads through MiXCR, one entry per CDR3 protein. The sample holds approximately 560,000 distinct CDR3 sequences; more than 15% are singletons and the top ten take about 7%. The sample comprised blood. The chain has TRBV7-9 and TRBJ2-3; D is perhaps TRBD2 (6 bases). The receptor's source is a woman between 25 and 40 years old with Graves' hyperthyroidism. CDR3 loop: CASRERETQTFTDTQYF. CDR3 nucleotides: TGTGCCAGCAGGGAACGGGAGACTCAAACGTTCACAGATACGCAGTATTTT. Filled out from reference TRBV7-9 and TRBJ2-3, the complete variable domain reads DTGVSQNPRHKITKRGQNVTFRCDPISEHNRLYWYRQTLGQGPEFLTYFQNEAQLEKSRLLSDRFSAERPKGSFSTLEIQRTEQGDSAMYLCASRERETQTFTDTQYFGPGTRLTVL.